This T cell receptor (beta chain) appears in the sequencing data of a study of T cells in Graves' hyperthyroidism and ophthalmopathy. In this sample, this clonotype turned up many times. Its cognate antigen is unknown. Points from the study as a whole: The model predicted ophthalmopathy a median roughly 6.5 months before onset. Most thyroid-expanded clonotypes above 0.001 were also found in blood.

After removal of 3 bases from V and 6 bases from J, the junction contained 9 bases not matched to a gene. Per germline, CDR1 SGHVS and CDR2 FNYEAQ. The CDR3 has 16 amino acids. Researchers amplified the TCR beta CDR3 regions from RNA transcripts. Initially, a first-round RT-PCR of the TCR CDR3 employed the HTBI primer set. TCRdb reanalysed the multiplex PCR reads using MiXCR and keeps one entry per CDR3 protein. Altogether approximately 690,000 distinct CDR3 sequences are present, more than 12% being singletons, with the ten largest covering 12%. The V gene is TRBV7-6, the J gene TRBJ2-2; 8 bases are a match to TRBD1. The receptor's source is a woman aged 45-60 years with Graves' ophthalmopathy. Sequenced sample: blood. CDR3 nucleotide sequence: TGTGCCAGCAGCTTCGATGGACAGGGAGGTCCCGGGGAGCTGTTTTTT. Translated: CASSFDGQGGPGELFF.